A single T cell receptor (beta chain) is shown here with its context. V dropped 6 bases and J dropped 4; count of bases not matched to a gene: 9. This CDR3 is 15 amino acids long. CDR1 and CDR2 from the germline V gene are SGHTS and YDEGEE. This sample is drawn from a study of cytotoxic CD8 clonotypes in ibrutinib-treated CLL. The protocol was immunoSEQ multiplex PCR, while the TCRdb copy is restricted to in-frame clones and leaves out a portion. The table records 25,000 to 35,000 clones, approximately 85% of them present only once. The rearrangement joins TRBV5-8 to TRBJ2-1; 8 bases match TRBD1. Sequenced here: PBMCs, sampled after 24 months of ibrutinib treatment. The sequence was collected from a human donor with chronic lymphocytic leukemia. The CDR3 DNA sequence: TGTGCCAGCACCCTCTCGAGGACAGGGTACAATGAGCAGTTCTTC. It translates to CASTLSRTGYNEQFF.